Below, 2 T cell receptor beta chains from the same sample are listed, as sequenced in a study of beta chain features in type 1 diabetes. Expressed TCRB transcripts were sequenced, since all the RNA that had been isolated was reverse transcribed. Using immunoSEQ multiplex PCR, the repertoire was profiled, and TCRdb retains in-frame clones only, with some absent. In the table there are almost 350,000 clones, about 18% of which are singletons. Material for sequencing was naive CD4+ T cells from blood. The receptors derive from a woman between 18 and 30 years old in good health.

The V gene is TRBV2, the J gene TRBJ1-1, with D possibly matching TRBD1 (5 bases). The germline V gene encodes CDR1 SNHLY and CDR2 FYNNEI. The CDR3 has 15 residues. V gave up 10 bases and J gave up 0 bases, with 18 bases separating them. The CDR3 bases are TGTGCCACCGGGGGGGAAGGTTTTATGAACACTGAAGCTTTCTTT. It specifies CATGGEGFMNTEAFF. Looking up the rest from reference TRBV2 and TRBJ1-1 gives the full variable domain: EPEVTQTPSHQVTQMGQEVILRCVPISNHLYFYWYRQILGQKVEFLVSFYNNEISEKSEIFDDQFSVERPDGSNFTLKIRSTKLEDSAMYFCATGGEGFMNTEAFFGQGTRLTVV.

V and J are TRBV9 and TRBJ2-2, with TRBD2 matching 7 bases. CDR3 size: 14 residues. Per the germline V gene, CDR1 is SGDLS and CDR2 is YYNGEE. J was trimmed by 5 bases and V by 1 base; bases with no gene match: 2. DNA of the CDR3: TGTGCCAGCAGCGTAAACGGGAGGACCGGGGAGCTGTTTTTT. It yields the protein CASSVNGRTGELFF.